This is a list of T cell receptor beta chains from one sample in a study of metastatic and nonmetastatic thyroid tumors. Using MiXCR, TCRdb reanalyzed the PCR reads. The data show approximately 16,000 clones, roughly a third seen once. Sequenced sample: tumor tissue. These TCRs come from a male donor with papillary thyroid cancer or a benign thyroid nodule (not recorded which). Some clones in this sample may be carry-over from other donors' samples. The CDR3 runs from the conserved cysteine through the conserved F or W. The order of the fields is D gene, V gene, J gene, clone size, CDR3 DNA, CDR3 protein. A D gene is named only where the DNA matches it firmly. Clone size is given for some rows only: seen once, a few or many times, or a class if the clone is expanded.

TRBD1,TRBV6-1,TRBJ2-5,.,TGTGCCAGCAGCTTGGACAGGGCCCAAGAGACCCAGTACTTC,CASSLDRAQETQYF
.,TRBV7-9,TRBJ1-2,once,TGTGCCAGCAGCTTATCTGAGTATCTGGGAGGCTACACCTTC,CASSLSEYLGGYTF
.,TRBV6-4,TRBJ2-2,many,TGTGCCAGCAGTGACAGGGACACCGGGGAGCTGTTTTTT,CASSDRDTGELFF
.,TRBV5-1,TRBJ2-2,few,TGCGCCAGCGGGGACGGCGCGAACACCGGGGAGCTGTTTTTT,CASGDGANTGELFF
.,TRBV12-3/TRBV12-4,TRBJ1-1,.,TGTGCCAGCAGTTTGCGCGTGAACACTGAAGCTTTCTTT,CASSLRVNTEAFF
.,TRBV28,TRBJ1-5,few,TGTGCCAGCAGTCCGAACCAGAGGTTCGGGCCCCAGCATTTT,CASSPNQRFGPQHF
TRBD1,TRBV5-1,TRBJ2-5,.,TGCGCCAGCAGTTCCACCGACAGGGGCGAGACCCAGTACTTC,CASSSTDRGETQYF
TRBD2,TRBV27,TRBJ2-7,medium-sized,TGTGCCAGCAGTTGGTTAGCGGGAGGGCCTACAGGCGAGCAGTACTTC,CASSWLAGGPTGEQYF
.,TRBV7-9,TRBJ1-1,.,TGTGCCAGCAGCCCATGGGGCACTGAAGCTTTGTTT,CASSPWGTEALF
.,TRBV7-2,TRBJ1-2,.,TGTGCCAGCAGCCGGATCTACAGTCTGGGCGGCTACACCTTC,CASSRIYSLGGYTF
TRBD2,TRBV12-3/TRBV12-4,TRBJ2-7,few,TGTGCCAGCAGTTCCGAGTTAGGGACTAGCAGATACGAGCAGTACTTC,CASSSELGTSRYEQYF
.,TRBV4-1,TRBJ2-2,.,TGCGCCAGCAGCCGTGTAGGCCAGGGGCTCGGGGAGCTGTTTTTT,CASSRVGQGLGELFF
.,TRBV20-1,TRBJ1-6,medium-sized,TGCAGTGCTAGGTACCCAGGGAATTCACCCCTCCACTTT,CSARYPGNSPLHF
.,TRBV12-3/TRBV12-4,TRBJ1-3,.,TGTGCCAGCATGCAGGTAGCTGGAAACACCATATATTTT,CASMQVAGNTIYF
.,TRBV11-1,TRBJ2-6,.,TGTGCCAGCAGCTTTCCAACATGGACTGGGCCCAACTTCCTGACTTTC,CASSFPTWTGPNFLTF
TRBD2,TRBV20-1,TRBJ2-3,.,TGCAGTGCGTTGGGCCGGGGGGCAGATACGCAGTATTTT,CSALGRGADTQYF
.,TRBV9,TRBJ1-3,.,TGTGCCAGCAGCCCTAGTGAGGGGTTCGGAAACACCATATATTTT,CASSPSEGFGNTIYF
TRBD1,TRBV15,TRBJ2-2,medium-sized,TGTGCCACCAGCAGAGCACGGGACAGGGGTAACACCGGGGAGCTGTTTTTT,CATSRARDRGNTGELFF
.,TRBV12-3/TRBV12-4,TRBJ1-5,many,TGTGCCAGCAGTGTCAACCCTTTGACCCAGCATTTT,CASSVNPLTQHF
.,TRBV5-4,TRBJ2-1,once,TGTGCCAGCAGCTTGGACCGGAATGAGCAGTTCTTC,CASSLDRNEQFF
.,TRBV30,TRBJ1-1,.,TGTGCCTGGAGTGCCTGGGGCGACACTGAAGCTTTCTTT,CAWSAWGDTEAFF
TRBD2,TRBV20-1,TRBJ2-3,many,TGCAGTGCTTCGCTAGCGGGAGTGGTAGATACGCAGTATTTT,CSASLAGVVDTQYF
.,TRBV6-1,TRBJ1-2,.,TGTGCCTGCAGGACGGGGGAGGTGGTATGTGGCTACACCTTC,CACRTGEVVCGYTF
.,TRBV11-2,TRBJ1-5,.,TGTGCCAGCAGCTTAGGACCGCTCGGGGATCAGCCCCAGCATTTT,CASSLGPLGDQPQHF
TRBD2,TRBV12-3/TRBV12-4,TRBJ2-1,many,TGTGCCAGCAGTTTGATAACGGGAGGGCCGAATGAGCAGTTCTTC,CASSLITGGPNEQFF
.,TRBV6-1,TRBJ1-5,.,TGTGCCAGCAGTGAACAGGGCGGCCGTAGCAATCAGCCCCAGCATTTT,CASSEQGGRSNQPQHF